One sample yielded the 23 T cell receptor beta chains listed below, sequenced in a study of cytomegalovirus exposure and HLA in healthy donors. It was with 60 Vbeta and 13 Jbeta primers that the PCR ran. Profiling relied on immunoSEQ multiplex PCR, and the TCRdb table lists in-frame clones only, not all of them. The sample shows approximately 120,000 clones, roughly three quarters of them seen only once. The sequenced sample was PBMCs. These receptors were obtained from a man aged 25 to 40 in good health and CMV-seropositive.

This clone has more than one count but fewer than ten. This chain connects TRBV6-1 to TRBJ2-3; 8 nucleotides match TRBD2. CDR1 MNHNS and CDR2 SASEGT come from the germline V gene. J lost 14 bases, V lost 2 bases, and 12 bases had no gene match. The CDR3 covers 14 residues. This CDR3 is CASSERSAGGVVYF. The CDR3 region has the DNA TGTGCCAGCAGTGAAAGGAGCGCGGGAGGAGTTGTGTATTTT.

This sequence joins TRBV7-2 and TRBJ2-5, with 10 bases lining up with TRBD2. With 7 bases clipped from V and 4 bases from J, the junction kept 3 bases outside the gene matches. Germline CDR1 reads SGHTA; CDR2 reads FQGNSA. The length of the CDR3 is 13 residues. The CDR3 nucleotides read TGTGCCAGCACCCTAGCGGGAGTAGAGACCCAGTACTTC. This encodes CASTLAGVETQYF.

This clone was seen a handful of times. This chain joins TRBV2 and TRBJ2-7; tentative D call: TRBD1 (6 bases). Germline assignment: CDR1 SNHLY and CDR2 FYNNEI. V lost 5 bases, J lost 6 bases, and 20 bases lay in between. The CDR3 is 15 residues long. The CDR3 here is CASSWGQGPSREQYF. As DNA, the CDR3 is TGTGCCAGCAGTTGGGGCCAGGGGCCTTCACGCGAGCAGTACTTC.

The chain joins TRBV6-5 to TRBJ1-1; 10 positions agree with TRBD1. The length of the CDR3 is 14 residues. V trimming: 5 bases; J trimming: 3 bases; junction bases outside the gene matches: 3. The germline CDR1 and CDR2 sequences are MNHEY and SVGAGI. The CDR3 coding sequence is TGTGCCAGCAGTCCGGACAGGGGGGACACTGAAGCTTTCTTT. Its protein is CASSPDRGDTEAFF.

The gene calls are TRBV6-5 and TRBJ1-5; D ambiguous. Per germline, CDR1 MNHEY and CDR2 SVGAGI. Between the trimmed V and J ends, which lost 6 bases and 6 bases, there was a span of 12 bases. This CDR3 has 13 amino acids. Written as DNA, the CDR3 is TGTGCCAGCAGCCTCGCCCCGGGTCAGCCCCAGCATTTT. Translation: CASSLAPGQPQHF.

The chain couples TRBV5-6 to TRBJ2-3; maybe TRBD1 (6 bases). The CDR3 consists of 18 residues. V was cut by 0 bases and J by 0 bases, with 17 bases left in between. CDR1 SGHDT and CDR2 YYEEEE come from the germline V gene. The CDR3 loop is CASSLETGLGISTDTQYF. The CDR3 DNA follows: TGTGCCAGCAGCTTGGAAACAGGGTTAGGTATTAGCACAGATACGCAGTATTTT.

The gene calls are TRBV19 and TRBJ2-2, with D perhaps TRBD1 (5 bases). This CDR3 region has 11 residues. V was clipped by 9 bases and J by 6 bases, with 8 bases between them. CDR1 is LNHDA and CDR2 is SQIVND in the germline V gene (reference sequence). The chain's CDR3 is CASEQAGELFF. For the CDR3, the DNA is TGTGCCAGCGAACAGGCCGGGGAGCTGTTTTTT. The variable domain in full, completed from reference TRBV19 and TRBJ2-2, reads DGGITQSPKYLFRKEGQNVTLSCEQNLNHDAMYWYRQDPGQGLRLIYYSQIVNDFQKGDIAEGYSVSREKKESFPLTVTSAQKNPTAFYLCASEQAGELFFGEGSRLTVL.

The chain carries TRBV5-1 and TRBJ2-6, with D maybe TRBD1 (6 bases). V was trimmed by 0 bases and J by 5 bases, leaving 15 bases between them. The CDR3 is made up of 17 amino acids. Germline CDR1 is SGHRS and CDR2 is YFSETQ. The CDR3 region is CASSLGGQDIWANVLTF. The CDR3 coding sequence is TGCGCCAGCAGCTTGGGGGGGCAGGACATCTGGGCCAACGTCCTGACTTTC.

This clone was seen more than once but under ten times. This chain connects TRBV10-1 to TRBJ2-3; TRBD2 aligns across 8 bases. Germline V gives CDR1 WNHNN, CDR2 SYGVQD (reference sequence). The CDR3 contains 16 residues. Germline trimming cut 4 bases from V and 4 bases from J; bases unmatched to any gene: 10. CDR3 coding DNA: TGCGCCAGCAGTGCCAACGGGACTAGAAAATCAGATACGCAGTATTTT. Its translation is CASSANGTRKSDTQYF.

V is TRBV10-2 and J is TRBJ1-5; D might be TRBD1 (5 bases). The V end lost 5 bases, the J end lost 5 bases, and 10 bases lay between the germline ends. In germline, CDR1 is WSHSY, CDR2 SAAADI. The CDR3 consists of 13 residues. The CDR3: CASSQGIDQPQHF. CDR3 nucleotide sequence: TGCGCCAGCAGTCAGGGTATCGATCAGCCCCAGCATTTT.

The chain links TRBV5-1 to TRBJ2-5, with D unclear. Germline CDR1 SGHRS, CDR2 YFSETQ. The V end lost 8 bases, the J end lost 4 bases, and 9 bases lay between the germline ends. The CDR3 is made up of 11 amino acids. CDR3 bases: TGCGCCAGTCTTTTCGGAGAGACCCAGTACTTC. Protein: CASLFGETQYF.

The chain combines TRBV5-6 with TRBJ1-2; D gene unclear. The CDR3 is 13 residues long. V was trimmed by 1 base and J by 5 bases, leaving 9 bases between them. Germline assignment: CDR1 SGHDT and CDR2 YYEEEE. The CDR3 region has the DNA TGTGCCAGCAGCTTGTACTCTAGGTATGGCTACACCTTC. It translates to CASSLYSRYGYTF.

V is TRBV4-3 and J is TRBJ1-3; D is ambiguous. V was shortened by 0 bases and J by 2 bases, with 11 bases between the two germline ends. The CDR3 covers 16 residues. CDR1 LGHNA and CDR2 YSLEER come from the germline V gene. The CDR3 DNA reads as TGCGCCAGCAGCCAAGAGGAGACCTTCCCTGGAAACACCATATATTTT. Translated: CASSQEETFPGNTIYF.

This clone was picked up a small number of times. This chain links TRBV6-6 with TRBJ2-2, with 9 positions matching TRBD1. The CDR3 covers 16 residues. Germline lookup yields CDR1 MNHNY and CDR2 SVGAGI (reference sequence). Unmatched junction bases numbered 8, after V lost 6 bases and J lost 3 bases. CDR3 in DNA: TGTGCCAGCAGGCGCTCACAGGGGGCGGACACCGGGGAGCTGTTTTTT. This gives the protein CASRRSQGADTGELFF.

The gene calls are TRBV7-8 and TRBJ1-1; 8 bases map to TRBD1. Germline V lookup: CDR1 SGHVS, CDR2 FQNEAQ. The CDR3 consists of 13 residues. The ends lost 4 bases at V and 4 bases at J; junction bases unmatched: 2. Written as DNA, the CDR3 is TGTGCCAGCAGCTCACAGGGGGGCACTGAAGCTTTCTTT. It is translated as CASSSQGGTEAFF.

In this sample, this clone turned up once. This chain joins TRBV20-1 and TRBJ2-7; D is undetermined. The germline gives CDR1 DFQATT, CDR2 SNEGSKA (reference sequence). The CDR3 covers 10 residues. V shed 6 bases and J shed 4 bases, with 7 bases lying between them. CDR3 nucleotides: TGCAGTGCGTTCGGGTACGAGCAGTACTTC. Translating gives CSAFGYEQYF.

The chain has TRBV30 and TRBJ2-7; 12 nucleotides line up with TRBD2. Germline trimming cut 0 bases from V and 3 bases from J; bases unmatched to any gene: 0. The CDR3 sequence is 14 residues long. Germline V gene lookup returns CDR1 GTSNPN and CDR2 SVGIG (reference sequence). The CDR3 nucleotides are TGTGCCTGGAGTGTACTAGCGGGAGGCTACGAGCAGTACTTC. This sequence encodes CAWSVLAGGYEQYF.

The chain combines TRBV19 with TRBJ2-1; D gene ambiguous. The CDR3 totals 12 residues. Trimming cost V 3 bases and J 4 bases, with 4 bases left between them. CDR1 LNHDA and CDR2 SQIVND come from the germline V gene (reference sequence). CDR3 sequence: CASSINYNEQFF. The CDR3 DNA follows: TGTGCCAGTAGTATCAATTACAATGAGCAGTTCTTC.

This clone was seen a single time. This CDR3 reads CAISLAPATGELFF. CDR3 DNA sequence: TGTGCCATCAGTTTAGCCCCGGCCACCGGGGAGCTGTTTTTT. This chain uses TRBV10-3 with TRBJ2-2; no firm D call. There are 14 residues in the CDR3. Trimming took off 5 bases at V and 4 bases at J, with 11 bases between the two ends. The germline gives CDR1 ENHRY, CDR2 SYGVKD.

The J gene is TRBJ2-7, the V gene TRBV19; 9 positions agree with TRBD2. The germline V gene encodes CDR1 LNHDA and CDR2 SQIVND (reference sequence). V was clipped by 5 bases and J by 4 bases; unmatched bases: 12. The CDR3 has 16 residues. As DNA, the CDR3 is TGTGCCAGTAGTCTCTCTAGTAGCGGGAGATTTTACGAGCAGTACTTC. The encoded protein is CASSLSSSGRFYEQYF.

This clone was counted once. The J gene is TRBJ2-7, the V gene TRBV9; 8 nucleotides line up with TRBD1. The V gene's germline CDR1 is SGDLS and CDR2 YYNGEE. The CDR3 contains 16 residues. After removal of 4 bases from V and 2 bases from J, the junction contained 11 bases not matched to a gene. Written as DNA, the CDR3 is TGTGCCAGCAGCCCTAAATCTGGGACAGGCGCCTACGAGCAGTACTTC. It encodes CASSPKSGTGAYEQYF. The variable domain in full, completed from reference TRBV9 and TRBJ2-7, reads DSGVTQTPKHLITATGQRVTLRCSPRSGDLSVYWYQQSLDQGLQFLIQYYNGEERAKGNILERFSAQQFPDLHSELNLSSLELGDSALYFCASSPKSGTGAYEQYFGPGTRLTVT.

V and J are TRBV4-3 and TRBJ2-7, with D possibly being TRBD2 (6 bases). This CDR3 contains 15 residues. V was shortened by 2 bases and J by 1 base, with 12 bases between the two germline ends. CDR1 LGHNA and CDR2 YSLEER come from the germline V gene. The CDR3 sequence is CASSQFREVSYEQYF. The CDR3 region has the DNA TGCGCCAGCAGCCAATTCAGGGAGGTTTCCTACGAGCAGTACTTC.

The chain carries TRBV27 and TRBJ2-7; TRBD2 might be the D (6 bases). Germline values: CDR1 MNHEY, CDR2 SMNVEV (reference sequence). This CDR3 has 15 amino acids. V lost 6 bases to trimming and J lost 2 bases, with 17 bases between them. The CDR3 loop is CASSPRASETYEQYF. As DNA, the CDR3 is TGTGCCAGCAGCCCCAGGGCTAGCGAGACCTACGAGCAGTACTTC.